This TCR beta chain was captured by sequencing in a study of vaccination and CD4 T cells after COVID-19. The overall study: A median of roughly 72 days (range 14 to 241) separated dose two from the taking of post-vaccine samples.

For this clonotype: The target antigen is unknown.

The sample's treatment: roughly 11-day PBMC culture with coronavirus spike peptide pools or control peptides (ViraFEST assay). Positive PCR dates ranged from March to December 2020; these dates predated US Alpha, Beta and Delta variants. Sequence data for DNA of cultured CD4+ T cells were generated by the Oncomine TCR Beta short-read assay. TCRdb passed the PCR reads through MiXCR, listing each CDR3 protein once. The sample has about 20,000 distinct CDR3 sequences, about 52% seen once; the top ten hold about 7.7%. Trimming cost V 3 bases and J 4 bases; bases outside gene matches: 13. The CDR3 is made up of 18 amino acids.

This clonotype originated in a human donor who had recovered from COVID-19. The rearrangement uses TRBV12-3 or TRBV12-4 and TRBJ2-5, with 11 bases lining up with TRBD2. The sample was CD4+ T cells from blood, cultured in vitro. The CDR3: CASSFRASGRLGGETQYF. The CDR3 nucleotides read TGTGCCAGCAGTTTTAGGGCTAGCGGGAGGTTAGGTGGAGAGACCCAGTACTTC.